The T cell receptor beta chain under discussion was sequenced for a study of CD8 T cells in ankylosing spondylitis (dated by TCRdb to about 2017). A note on the overall study: T cell receptor beta repertoires were profiled in healthy donors and ankylosing spondylitis patients so that disease-linked TCR variants could be found. The full study cohort comprised approximately 23 ankylosing spondylitis patients and approximately 100 healthy donors. Peripheral blood samples were taken, and synovial fluid was additionally collected from ankylosing spondylitis patients.

The full study reports these points: A TCR beta motif made up of roughly eight highly homologous amino acid variants appeared to be characteristic of blood from ankylosing spondylitis patients. In peripheral blood, the disease-linked clones were found at relatively low frequencies and had a CD8+ phenotype. The disease-linked clones were reported to be significantly enriched in matched synovial fluid samples from ankylosing spondylitis patients. Some motif variants were previously reported in synovial fluid and blood of reactive arthritis patients, suggesting common disease-initiation mechanisms.

Notes on this clonotype: Its antigen is currently not known. No per-base quality is available; no much larger clone lies one base away.

CDR1 and CDR2 were assigned from the germline V gene as ENHRY and SYGVKD. Inclusive of the bounding cysteine and phenylalanine, the CDR3 is 16 residues long. The DNA shown is the 48-base CDR3, in frame from base 1. The germline V end is reduced by 0 bases and the J end by 4 bases; junction bases left unmatched: 5. These reads were obtained on an Illumina MiSeq. Quantitative 5'-RACE with molecular barcodes was used to prepare TCR beta libraries. Under the source paper's analysis protocol: A new computational method based on a probabilistic model of VDJ rearrangement was used to identify disease-linked TCR variants. The public reads were run again by TCRdb, first through fastp at Q25 and then through MiXCR, and only productive beta chains were kept. Each entry merges the rows of one CDR3 protein and shows their most common DNA and genes. The V and J calls and clone size come from TCRdb's table, not from the authors' own analysis. This sample is represented by about 18,000 distinct CDR3 sequences; 7.5% to 9.5% of them were singletons. The top ten clones comprise around 37% of the sample.

This TCR was sampled from a male donor with ankylosing spondylitis or in good health (not recorded which). The chain is assembled from TRBV10-3 and TRBJ2-1; 8 nucleotides in the junction match TRBD2. Sequencing input: blood. The nucleotide sequence reads as follows: TGTGCCATCAGTGAGTCGCTACTAGCGGTATACAATGAGCAGTTCTTC. Its amino acids are CAISESLLAVYNEQFF.